These 7 T cell receptor beta chains came from one sample sequenced in a study of Ad26.COV2.S vaccination and SARS-CoV-2 variants. Treatment defined: some 20 received Ad26.COV2.S at low or high dose, single or two shots; about 5 received placebo; per-sample allocation not given. Specimens were obtained on day 63 following the first vaccine or placebo injection. The data were produced by immunoSEQ multiplex PCR, yet TCRdb's version contains in-frame clones alone and is incomplete. The sample includes roughly 700,000 clones, approximately 88% of them seen just once. Sequences were derived from peripheral blood, sampled in a trial of Ad26.COV2.S vaccine versus placebo. The receptors were gathered from a person aged 18-60 years who received the Ad26.COV2.S COVID-19 vaccine or a placebo.

The chain combines TRBV6-5 with TRBJ2-7; D assignment may be TRBD1 or TRBD2 (5 bases each). The germline V gene has CDR1 MNHEY and CDR2 SVGAGI. V was trimmed by 8 bases and J by 3 bases, leaving 8 bases between them. The CDR3 runs 11 residues. In DNA form, the CDR3 reads TGTGCCAGCGTTGGGGGCTACGAGCAGTACTTC. Its translation is CASVGGYEQYF.

V and J are TRBV25-1 and TRBJ1-1, with a weak D call TRBD1 (5 bases). From germline, CDR1 is MGHDK and CDR2 SYGVNS. With 6 bases removed from V and 4 bases from J, the gap between germline ends came to 12 bases. CDR3 length: 13 amino acids. DNA of the CDR3: TGTGCCAGCAGGGGGACCTTAGGCACTGAAGCTTTCTTT. Amino acid sequence: CASRGTLGTEAFF.

The chain carries TRBV6-5 and TRBJ2-3, with 7 bases identical to TRBD1. After removal of 6 bases from V and 4 bases from J, the junction contained 4 bases not matched to a gene. Looked up from germline, CDR1 is MNHEY and CDR2 is SVGAGI. The CDR3 has 13 residues. CDR3 protein: CASRDRVPDTQYF. In nucleotides, the CDR3 is TGTGCCAGCAGAGACAGGGTTCCAGATACGCAGTATTTT.

The chain has TRBV11-2 and TRBJ2-7; 9 bases match TRBD2. This CDR3 spans 17 amino acids. The trim removed 0 bases at V and 6 bases at J, leaving 12 bases unmatched. From germline, CDR1 is SGHAT and CDR2 FQNNGV. The CDR3 DNA reads as TGTGCCAGCAGCTTAGATCCTCTTAGTAGCGGGAGTCTCGAGCAGTACTTC. This codes for CASSLDPLSSGSLEQYF.

This chain joins TRBV5-1 and TRBJ1-1; D might be TRBD1 (5 bases). V lost 4 bases and J lost 1, with 17 bases in between. This CDR3 is 16 amino acids long. Germline CDR1 SGHRS, CDR2 YFSETQ. In DNA form, the CDR3 reads TGCGCCAGCAGCCCAAATGCGGGGCCGGGGAACACTGAAGCTTTCTTT. Amino acid sequence: CASSPNAGPGNTEAFF.

The V and J genes are TRBV6-1 and TRBJ2-3, with 8 bases that match TRBD2. Germline V CDR1 and CDR2: MNHNS, SASEGT. Trimming removed 0 bases from V and 1 base from J; junction bases left unmatched: 6. The CDR3 loop spans 17 amino acids. The CDR3 sequence: CASSEAPAGGGTDTQYF. The CDR3 region has the DNA TGTGCCAGCAGTGAAGCGCCGGCGGGGGGTGGCACAGATACGCAGTATTTT.

The chain combines TRBV5-4 with TRBJ1-1; D gene ambiguous. Between the trimmed V and J ends, which lost 1 base and 1 base, there was a span of 8 bases. The CDR3 consists of 14 residues. Germline V gives CDR1 SGHNT, CDR2 YYREEE (reference sequence). The CDR3 region has the DNA TGTGCCAGCAGCTTGTACGGTGGGAACACTGAAGCTTTCTTT. Its translation is CASSLYGGNTEAFF. Full variable domain (rest looked up from reference TRBV5-4 and TRBJ1-1): ETGVTQSPTHLIKTRGQQVTLRCSSQSGHNTVSWYQQALGQGPQFIFQYYREEENGRGNFPPRFSGLQFPNYSSELNVNALELDDSALYLCASSLYGGNTEAFFGQGTRLTVV.